Sequencing of this T cell receptor beta chain was carried out in a study of control samples from healthy donors and cancer patients. This clone has only one observation. This CDR3 contains 14 residues. Germline V gives CDR1 LGHDT, CDR2 YNNKEL (reference sequence). Trimming left V 0 bases short and J 7 bases short, with 12 bases between. Only in-frame clones appear in the TCRdb table, and some are missing; sequencing was by immunoSEQ multiplex PCR. The sample comprises 100,000 or so clones, about 89% of which are singletons, and 7.8% rests with the top ten. The origin of this receptor is a man under 40 in good health. The sample consisted of blood. The rearrangement joins TRBV3-1 (or the pseudogene TRBV3-2) to TRBJ2-5; no clear D. CDR3 bases: TGTGCCAGCAGCCAAGATGTGGCGGTGGGGACCCAGTACTTC. Translating it yields CASSQDVAVGTQYF.